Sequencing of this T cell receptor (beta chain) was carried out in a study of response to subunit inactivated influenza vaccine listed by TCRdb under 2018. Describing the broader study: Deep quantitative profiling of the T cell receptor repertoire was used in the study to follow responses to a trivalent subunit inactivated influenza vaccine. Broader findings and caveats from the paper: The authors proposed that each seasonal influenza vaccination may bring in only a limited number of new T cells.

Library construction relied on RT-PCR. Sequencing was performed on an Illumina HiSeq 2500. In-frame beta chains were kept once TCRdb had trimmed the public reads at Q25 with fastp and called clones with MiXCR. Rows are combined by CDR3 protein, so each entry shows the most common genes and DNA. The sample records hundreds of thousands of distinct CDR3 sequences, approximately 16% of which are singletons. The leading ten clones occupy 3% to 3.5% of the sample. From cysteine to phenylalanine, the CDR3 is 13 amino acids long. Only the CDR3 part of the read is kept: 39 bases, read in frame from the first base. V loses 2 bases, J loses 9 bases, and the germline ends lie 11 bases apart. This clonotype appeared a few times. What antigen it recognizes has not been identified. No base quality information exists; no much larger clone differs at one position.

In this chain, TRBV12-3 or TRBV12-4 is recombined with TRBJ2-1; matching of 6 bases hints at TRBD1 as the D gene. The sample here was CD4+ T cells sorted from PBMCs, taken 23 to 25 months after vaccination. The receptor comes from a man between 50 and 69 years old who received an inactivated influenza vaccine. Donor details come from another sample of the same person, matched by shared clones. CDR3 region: CASSLQRGIEQFF. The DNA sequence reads TGTGCCAGCAGTTTACAAAGGGGGATTGAGCAGTTCTTC.